The clone carrying this TCR beta chain was seen more than once but under ten times. The antigen is unknown. These data are taken from a study of beta chain features in type 1 diabetes. At the level of the study: No age, gender or cell yield differences were seen between patients and healthy donors.

Averaging roughly 120 mL, one heparinised blood draw came from each individual donor. It was via CD45RO/CCR7/CD25/CD127/CD95/CD27 that CD4+ naive, central memory, regulatory and stem cell-like memory cells were sorted. V lost 5 bases and J lost 2, with 18 bases in between. Germline V gene data show CDR1 as MDHEN and CDR2 as SYDVKM. The CDR3 is 16 residues long. Study-level findings and limits: People with Type 1 diabetes carried modestly yet significantly shorter TCRB CDR3s in all four CD4+ subsets.

Expressed TCRB transcripts were sequenced after all isolated RNA was converted to cDNA. Clones were sequenced by immunoSEQ multiplex PCR, and TCRdb holds only the in-frame ones, with some missing. The sample holds fewer than 400,000 clones, around 8.5% seen once. The sequence came from a man aged 25-40 years with type 1 diabetes. The gene calls are TRBV28 and TRBJ2-5, with D unclear. The material sequenced was central memory CD4+ T cells from blood. The chain's CDR3 is CASSTQTIGPQETQYF. In DNA, the CDR3 is TGTGCCAGCAGTACCCAAACAATCGGTCCACAAGAGACCCAGTACTTC.